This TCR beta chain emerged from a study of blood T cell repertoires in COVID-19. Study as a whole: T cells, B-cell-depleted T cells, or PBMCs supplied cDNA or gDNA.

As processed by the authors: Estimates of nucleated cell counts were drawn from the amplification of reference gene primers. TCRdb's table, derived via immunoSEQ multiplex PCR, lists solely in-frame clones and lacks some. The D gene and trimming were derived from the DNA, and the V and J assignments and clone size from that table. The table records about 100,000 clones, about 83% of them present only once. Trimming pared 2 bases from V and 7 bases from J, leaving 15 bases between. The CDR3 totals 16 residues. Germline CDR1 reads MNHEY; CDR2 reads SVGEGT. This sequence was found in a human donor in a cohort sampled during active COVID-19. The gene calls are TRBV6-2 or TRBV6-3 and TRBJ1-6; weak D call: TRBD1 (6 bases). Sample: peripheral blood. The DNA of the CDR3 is TGTGCCAGCAGTTACGGACAGCCTAGGGTAAATTCACCCCTCCACTTT. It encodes CASSYGQPRVNSPLHF.